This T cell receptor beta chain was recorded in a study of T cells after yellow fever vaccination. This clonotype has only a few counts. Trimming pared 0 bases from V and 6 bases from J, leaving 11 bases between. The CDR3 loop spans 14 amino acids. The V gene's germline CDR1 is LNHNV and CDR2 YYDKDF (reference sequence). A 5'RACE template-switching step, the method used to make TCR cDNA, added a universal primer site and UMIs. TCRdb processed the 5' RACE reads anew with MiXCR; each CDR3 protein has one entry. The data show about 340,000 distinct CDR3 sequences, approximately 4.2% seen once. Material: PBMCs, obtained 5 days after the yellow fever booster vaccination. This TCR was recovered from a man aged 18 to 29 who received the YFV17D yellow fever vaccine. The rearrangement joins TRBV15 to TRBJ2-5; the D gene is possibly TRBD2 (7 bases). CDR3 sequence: CATSRDRGGKTQYF. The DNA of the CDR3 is TGTGCCACCAGCAGAGATAGGGGGGGAAAGACCCAGTACTTC.